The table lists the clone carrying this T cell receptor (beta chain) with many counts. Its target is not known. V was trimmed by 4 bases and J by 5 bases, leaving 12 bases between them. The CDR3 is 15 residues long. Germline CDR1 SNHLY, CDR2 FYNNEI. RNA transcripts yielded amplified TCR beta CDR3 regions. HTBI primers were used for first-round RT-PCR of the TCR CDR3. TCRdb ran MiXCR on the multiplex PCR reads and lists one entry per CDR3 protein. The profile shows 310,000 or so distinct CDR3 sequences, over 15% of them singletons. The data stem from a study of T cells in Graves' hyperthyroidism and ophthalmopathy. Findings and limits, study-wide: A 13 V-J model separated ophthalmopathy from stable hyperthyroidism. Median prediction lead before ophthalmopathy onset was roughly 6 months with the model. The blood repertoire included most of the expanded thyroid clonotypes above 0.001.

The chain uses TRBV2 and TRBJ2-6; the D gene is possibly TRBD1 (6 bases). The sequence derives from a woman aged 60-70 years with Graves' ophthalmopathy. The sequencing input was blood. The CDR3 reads CASSGQGPRANVLTF. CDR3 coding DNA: TGTGCCAGCAGTGGCCAGGGGCCTAGGGCCAACGTCCTGACTTTC.